This T cell receptor beta chain is from a study of shared clonotypes between healthy human individuals. V shed 4 bases, J shed 0 bases, and the junction held 6 bases outside the gene matches. The CDR3 length is 16 residues. Germline V gene lookup returns CDR1 SGHKS and CDR2 YYEKEE (reference sequence). The table came from immunoSEQ multiplex PCR; TCRdb's copy has only in-frame clones and leaves some out. The sample holds just under 350,000 clones, less than 85% seen once. Sequenced: memory CD4+ T cells sorted from blood. Subset meaning: CD45RA-negative fraction. The chain combines TRBV5-5 with TRBJ2-7, with 11 bases identical to TRBD2. The source of this sequence is a man under 40 in good health. CDR3 nucleotides: TGTGCCAGCAGCATAAGACTAGCGGGAAGCTCCTACGAGCAGTACTTC. Residues: CASSIRLAGSSYEQYF.